This TCR beta chain comes out of a study of blood T cells in healthy people across ages. Each sample yielded at least 6 micrograms of PBMC total RNA. Combining a sample-barcoded 5' primer with a J-beta primer mix, a second PCR ran for roughly 6 to 12 cycles. TCRdb reanalysed the 5' RACE reads using MiXCR and keeps one entry per CDR3 protein. The sample holds approximately 580,000 distinct CDR3 sequences, 24% seen once. Concerning this clonotype itself: A read error may produce the germline difference seen at one junction end.

These data also formed part of another study, on T cells of mothers and their children. That report adds: Three healthy Caucasian mothers and their six children were the donors. At a rate of approximately 1.5 ug per 15 ul, cDNA synthesis received all of the extracted RNA.

The source of this sequence is a boy aged 10-17 years in good health. Material: blood.

The CDR3 protein is CASSLAEVGNTEALF. The CDR3 DNA is TGTGCCAGCAGCTTAGCGGAGGTTGGAAACACTGAAGCTCTCTTT. The chain couples TRBV7-9 to TRBJ1-1; unclear D gene. Germline CDR1 is SEHNR and CDR2 is FQNEAQ (reference sequence). The CDR3 runs to 15 residues.